A single sample is the source of the 10 T cell receptor beta chains below, sequenced in a study of breast tumors, draining lymph nodes, adjacent tissues. TCRdb processed the multiplex PCR reads anew with MiXCR; each CDR3 protein has one entry. The sample lists roughly 32,000 distinct CDR3 sequences; around 35% were seen once. The sample consisted of breast tumor tissue. The receptors stem from a female donor with breast cancer. Some clones in this sample may be carry-over from other donors' samples.

V is TRBV6-1 and J is TRBJ1-5; D is perhaps TRBD1 (6 bases). V gave up 4 bases and J gave up 5 bases, with 12 bases separating them. The CDR3 has 14 amino acids. The germline gives CDR1 MNHNS, CDR2 SASEGT. CDR3 DNA: TGTGCCAGCAGTGTGGACAGAGTTCATCAGCCCCAGCATTTT. Its translation: CASSVDRVHQPQHF.

This clonotype has at least ten counts. The chain recombines TRBV29-1 with TRBJ2-5, with a tentative D call TRBD2 (6 bases). This CDR3 region has 16 residues. In germline, CDR1 is SQVTM, CDR2 ANQGSEA. The germline V and J ends were trimmed by 1 base and 5 bases, with 20 bases remaining between them. The CDR3 nucleotides read TGCAGCGTTGAAGGAGTTGATCGGGAGTATCGGGAGACCCAGTACTTC. Residues: CSVEGVDREYRETQYF.

The chain couples TRBV7-9 to TRBJ1-5, with 9 bases fitting TRBD1. This CDR3 is 14 amino acids long. Germline V CDR1 and CDR2: SEHNR, FQNEAQ (reference sequence). V lost 4 bases to trimming and J lost 4 bases; unmatched junction nucleotides: 2. DNA for the CDR3: TGTGCCAGCAGCTACGGACAGGGGAATCAGCCCCAGCATTTT. It yields the protein CASSYGQGNQPQHF.

The CDR3 nucleotides read TGTGCCAGCTCACCACCCGGGACTAGGAAAGAGACCCAGTACTTC. Translating gives CASSPPGTRKETQYF. The chain couples TRBV18 to TRBJ2-5; the match to TRBD2 covers 8 bases. Trimming took 0 bases from V and 3 from J; bases not matched to a gene: 3. Germline CDR1 is KGHSH and CDR2 is LQKENI. This CDR3 contains 15 residues.

The V and J genes are TRBV6-6 and TRBJ2-7; TRBD2 agrees at 8 bases. Per the germline V gene, CDR1 is MNHNY and CDR2 is SVGAGI (reference sequence). The CDR3 spans 14 residues. Trimming took 5 bases from V and 3 from J; bases not matched to a gene: 6. In nucleotides, the CDR3 is TGTGCCAGCAGTCTAGGCGGGGGGATCTACGAGCAGTACTTC. Protein: CASSLGGGIYEQYF.

Of note for this clonotype: A much larger clone is a single base away; this may be a read error. A read error is likely, as this CDR3 ends without the conserved phenylalanine or tryptophan. The CDR3 loop reads CASSYDQRQGGANYGYTS. The CDR3 bases are TGTGCCAGCAGTTACGACCAGCGTCAGGGAGGCGCTAACTATGGCTACACCTCC. The rearrangement links TRBV6-6 to TRBJ1-2; tentative D call: TRBD1 (5 bases). The CDR3 sequence is 18 residues long. V lost 2 bases and J 0 bases, leaving 19 bases between the germline ends. Germline loops: CDR1 MNHNY, CDR2 SVGAGI (reference sequence).

This clonotype was counted ten times or more. The J gene is TRBJ2-1, the V gene TRBV7-2; D ambiguous. Germline CDR1 and CDR2: SGHTA and FQGNSA. The CDR3 contains 13 residues. Between the trimmed V and J ends, which lost 3 bases and 3 bases, there was a span of 6 bases. This CDR3 is CASSLRFYNEQFF. The CDR3 coding sequence is TGTGCCAGCAGCTTGCGCTTCTACAATGAGCAGTTCTTC. The full variable domain, completed using reference TRBV7-2 and TRBJ2-1, is GAGVSQSPSNKVTEKGKDVELRCDPISGHTALYWYRQSLGQGLEFLIYFQGNSAPDKSGLPSDRFSAERTGGSVSTLTIQRTQQEDSAVYLCASSLRFYNEQFFGPGTRLTVL.

The rearrangement joins TRBV18 to TRBJ1-5; D gene ambiguous. V lost 1 base, J lost 0 bases, and 7 bases lay in between. The length of the CDR3 is 15 residues. Germline-derived CDR1 and CDR2 are KGHSH and LQKENI. CDR3 DNA: TGTGCCAGCTCACCACAGCCGGCTAGCAATCAGCCCCAGCATTTT. It is translated as CASSPQPASNQPQHF. Filled out from reference TRBV18 and TRBJ1-5, the complete variable domain reads NAGVMQNPRHLVRRRGQEARLRCSPMKGHSHVYWYRQLPEEGLKFMVYLQKENIIDESGMPKERFSAEFPKEGPSILRIQQVVRGDSAAYFCASSPQPASNQPQHFGDGTRLSIL.

This clonotype was counted at least ten times. One end of the junction is discordant with germline, which a read error may explain. The gene calls are TRBV2 and TRBJ2-5; no clear D. CDR1 and CDR2 from the germline V gene are SNHLY and FYNNEI. The CDR3 consists of 12 residues. This CDR3 reads CASSEQIEAQYF. CDR3 bases: TGTGCCAGCAGTGAACAGATAGAGGCCCAGTACTTC.

This clonotype showed up many times. The chain has TRBV6-5 and TRBJ2-7, with 7 bases aligning to TRBD2. CDR3 length: 15 amino acids. Trimming at V came to 8 bases and at J to 2 bases, leaving 12 bases not matched to a gene. In germline, CDR1 is MNHEY, CDR2 SVGAGI. The CDR3 sequence: CASSQRGVGPYEQYF. In DNA, the CDR3 is TGTGCCAGCTCCCAACGGGGGGTGGGCCCCTACGAGCAGTACTTC.